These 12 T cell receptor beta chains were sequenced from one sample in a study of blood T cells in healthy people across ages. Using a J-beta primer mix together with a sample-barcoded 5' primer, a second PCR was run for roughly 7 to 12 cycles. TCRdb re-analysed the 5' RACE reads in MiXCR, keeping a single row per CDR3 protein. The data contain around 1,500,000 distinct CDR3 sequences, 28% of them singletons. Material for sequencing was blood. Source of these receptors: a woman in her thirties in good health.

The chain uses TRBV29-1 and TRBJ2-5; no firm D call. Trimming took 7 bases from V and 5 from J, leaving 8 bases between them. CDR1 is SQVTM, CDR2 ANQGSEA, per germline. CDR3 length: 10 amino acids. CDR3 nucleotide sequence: TGCAGCGCCGAGGCTGAGACCCAGTACTTC. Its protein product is CSAEAETQYF.

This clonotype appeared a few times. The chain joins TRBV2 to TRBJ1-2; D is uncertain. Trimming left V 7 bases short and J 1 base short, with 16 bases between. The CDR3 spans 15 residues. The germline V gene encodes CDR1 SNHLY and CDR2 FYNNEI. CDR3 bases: TGTGCCAGCAAATTCAACAGCCCGATTAACTATGGCTACACCTTC. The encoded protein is CASKFNSPINYGYTF.

Here the CDR3 DNA reads TGTGCCAGCAAGCGGGAGTACGACTACGAGCAGTACTTC. Translation: CASKREYDYEQYF. This sequence joins TRBV6-5 and TRBJ2-7, with 8 bases identical to TRBD2. The germline V gene has CDR1 MNHEY and CDR2 SVGAGI. Losses at the gene ends were 7 bases for V and 3 bases for J; bases not matched to a gene: 5. The CDR3 has 13 amino acids.

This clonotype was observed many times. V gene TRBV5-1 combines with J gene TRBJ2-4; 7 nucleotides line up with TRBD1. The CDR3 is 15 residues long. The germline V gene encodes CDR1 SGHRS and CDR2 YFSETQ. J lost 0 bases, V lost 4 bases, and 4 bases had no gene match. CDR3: CASSEDRIAKNIQYF. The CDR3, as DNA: TGCGCCAGCAGCGAGGACAGGATAGCCAAAAACATTCAGTACTTC.

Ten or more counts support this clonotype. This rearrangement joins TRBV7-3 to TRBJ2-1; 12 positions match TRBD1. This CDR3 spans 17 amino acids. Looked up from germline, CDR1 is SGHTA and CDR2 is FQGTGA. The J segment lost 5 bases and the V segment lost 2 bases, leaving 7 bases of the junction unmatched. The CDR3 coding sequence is TGTGCCAGCAGCTTAGAGGTTGGGACAGGGGGCAACAATGAGCAGTTCTTC. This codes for CASSLEVGTGGNNEQFF.

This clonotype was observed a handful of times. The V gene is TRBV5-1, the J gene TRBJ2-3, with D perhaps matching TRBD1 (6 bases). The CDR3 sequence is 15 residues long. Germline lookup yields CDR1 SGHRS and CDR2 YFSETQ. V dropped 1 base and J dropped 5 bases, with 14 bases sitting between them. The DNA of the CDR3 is TGCGCCAGCAGCTTGTTCCCCAGGGGAGTAGATACGCAGTATTTT. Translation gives CASSLFPRGVDTQYF.

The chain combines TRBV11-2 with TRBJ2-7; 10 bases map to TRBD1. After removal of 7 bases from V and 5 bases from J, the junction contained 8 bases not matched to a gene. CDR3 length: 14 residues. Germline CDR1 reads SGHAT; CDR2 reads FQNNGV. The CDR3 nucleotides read TGTGCCAGCACCGATTCCGGGACAGGGGACGAGCAGTACTTC. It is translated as CASTDSGTGDEQYF. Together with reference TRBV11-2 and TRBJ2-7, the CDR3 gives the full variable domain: EAGVAQSPRYKIIEKRQSVAFWCNPISGHATLYWYQQILGQGPKLLIQFQNNGVVDDSQLPKDRFSAERLKGVDSTLKIQPAKLEDSAVYLCASTDSGTGDEQYFGPGTRLTVT.

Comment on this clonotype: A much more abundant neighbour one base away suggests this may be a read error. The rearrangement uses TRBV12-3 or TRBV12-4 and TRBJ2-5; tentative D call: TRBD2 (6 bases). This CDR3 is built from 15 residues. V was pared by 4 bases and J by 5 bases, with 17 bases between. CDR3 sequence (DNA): TGTGCCAGCAGTTGTTACCCAGCGGGTTGGGAGACCCAGTACTTC. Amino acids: CASSCYPAGWETQYF.

In nucleotides, the CDR3 is TGCAGTGCTAGAGCCTTGACAAGGATCGCCTATGGCTACACCTTC. Amino acids: CSARALTRIAYGYTF. This chain joins TRBV20-1 and TRBJ1-2; D ambiguous. In germline, CDR1 is DFQATT, CDR2 SNEGSKA (reference sequence). The germline V and J ends were trimmed by 1 base and 4 bases, with 16 bases remaining between them. This CDR3 is built from 15 residues.

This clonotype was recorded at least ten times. CDR3 nucleotide sequence: TGCAGCGTTGAAGGCGGGCAGGGGGCCTACGAGCAGTACTTC. Protein: CSVEGGQGAYEQYF. The chain employs TRBV29-1 and TRBJ2-7; 7 nucleotides match TRBD1. CDR1 is SQVTM and CDR2 is ANQGSEA in the germline V gene. This CDR3 spans 14 amino acids. Unmatched junction bases numbered 5, after V lost 1 base and J lost 2 bases.

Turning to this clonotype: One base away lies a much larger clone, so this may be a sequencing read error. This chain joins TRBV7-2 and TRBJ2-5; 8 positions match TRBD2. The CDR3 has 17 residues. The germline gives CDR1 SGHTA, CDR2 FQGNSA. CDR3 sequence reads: CASSSLHTSGSQDTQYF. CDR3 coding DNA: TGTGCCAGCAGCTCCCTCCACACTAGCGGATCTCAAGACACCCAGTACTTC. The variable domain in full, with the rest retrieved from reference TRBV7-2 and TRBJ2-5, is GAGVSQSPSNKVTEKGKDVELRCDPISGHTALYWYRQSLGQGLEFLIYFQGNSAPDKSGLPSDRFSAERTGGSVSTLTIQRTQQEDSAVYLCASSSLHTSGSQDTQYFGPGTRLLVL.

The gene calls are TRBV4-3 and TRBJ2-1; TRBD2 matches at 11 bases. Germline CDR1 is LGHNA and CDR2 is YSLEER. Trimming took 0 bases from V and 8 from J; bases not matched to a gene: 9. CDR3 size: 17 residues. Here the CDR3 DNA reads TGCGCCAGCAGCCAAGATCCGTGGACTAGCGGGCTGGATGAGCAGTTCTTC. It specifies CASSQDPWTSGLDEQFF.